The T cell receptor beta chain described here comes from a study of CD8+ T cells in alopecia areata. For the study at large: Each recipient was an approximately 6-11-week-old female C3H/HeJ mouse given skin from a roughly 6-13-month-old C3H/HeJ donor with spontaneous alopecia. Findings of the study overall: Clonality was higher in lesional than normal scalp, especially in alopecia totalis/universalis. Scalp sample sequencing also detects resident alphabeta T cells of normal skin.

The study sorted pooled cutaneous lymph node cells by CD4, CD8alpha, NKG2D, NKG2ACE and other markers. cDNA serving as the sequencing template came from extracted, reverse transcribed RNA. This table comes from immunoSEQ multiplex PCR, and its TCRdb copy is limited to in-frame clones, with some not included. The sample holds 200,000 to 300,000 clones, and no clone turns up only once. As regards this clone: Its target is unknown. Gene labels here are mouse ones. The CDR3 goes on 4 residues after the read ends, and that part is filled in from the germline J gene. Within the sample, other DNA sequences also encode this same CDR3.

Germline trimming cut 7 bases from V and 2 bases from J; bases unmatched to any gene: 2. Germline V gene sequence: CDR1 FNHDT, CDR2 SITEND (reference sequence). The CDR3 extends over 12 amino acids. The sample taken for sequencing was CD4+ T cells sorted from a lymph node. The receptor was derived from a C3H/HeJ mouse with alopecia areata. The mice in this strain carry MHC haplotype H2-k. V gene TRBV19 combines with J gene TRBJ1-2, with 7 bases that match TRBD1. The CDR3 bases that were read are TGTGCCAGCCCGGGACAGAACTCC. The encoded protein is CASPGQNS. The complete CDR3 reads CASPGQNSDYTF.